A few counts support the clone carrying this T cell receptor (beta chain). This record belongs to a study of blood T cell repertoires in COVID-19. Authors' processing steps: Using reference gene primer amplification, nucleated cell counts were estimated. The method was immunoSEQ multiplex PCR; TCRdb's version includes in-frame clones alone and lacks a portion of them. That table is the source of V, J and clone size, and D and trimming were worked out from the DNA. The data contain roughly 100,000 clones, roughly nine tenths of them singletons. After removal of 7 bases from V and 2 bases from J, the junction contained 1 base not matched to a gene. CDR3 size: 14 residues. The V gene's germline CDR1 is SGHRS and CDR2 YFSETQ.

The sequence derives from a woman aged 80 or over in a cohort sampled during active COVID-19. This rearrangement joins TRBV5-1 to TRBJ2-2; 11 nucleotides agree with TRBD2. Sequencing was done on a sample of peripheral blood. CDR3 in amino acids: CASRLAGNTGELFF. The CDR3 region has the DNA TGCGCCAGCCGACTAGCGGGAAACACCGGGGAGCTGTTTTTT.